The rows below give T cell receptor beta chains drawn from one sample of a study of cytomegalovirus exposure and HLA in healthy donors. Measured with immunoSEQ multiplex PCR; TCRdb has only the in-frame clones, and not every one. The sample contains 130,000 to 150,000 clones, 60% to 80% of which appear only once. The sequenced sample consisted of PBMCs. The receptors were gathered from a man between 18 and 35 years old in good health and CMV-seronegative. CDR3s include the opening cysteine and the closing phenylalanine or tryptophan. Each record gives: clone size, D gene, CDR3 length, V gene, J gene, CDR3 protein, CDR3 DNA. D genes are given only for firm matches. Rows may omit the clone size; those that give it use once, few, many or a size class.

.	.	14	TRBV5-4	TRBJ2-2	CASSLGGNTGELFF	TGTGCCAGCAGCTTGGGCGGGAACACCGGGGAGCTGTTTTTT
few	.	15	TRBV6-1	TRBJ1-1	CASALRPGGDTEAFF	TGTGCCAGCGCTCTCCGACCGGGAGGGGACACTGAAGCTTTCTTT
.	.	16	TRBV4-3	TRBJ1-1	CASSRDDEGPRSEAFF	TGCGCCAGCAGCCGCGACGACGAGGGTCCGAGGTCTGAAGCTTTCTTT
few	.	17	TRBV5-4	TRBJ2-6	CASSEDSWISGANVLTF	TGTGCCAGCAGCGAGGACAGTTGGATTTCTGGGGCCAACGTCCTGACTTTC
.	TRBD1	16	TRBV2	TRBJ1-4	CASIMAGGSTNEKLFF	TGTGCCAGCATCATGGCAGGGGGCTCAACTAATGAAAAACTGTTTTTT
.	TRBD1	14	TRBV5-6	TRBJ1-1	CASSSPGQGTEAFF	TGTGCCAGCAGCAGTCCGGGACAGGGCACTGAAGCTTTCTTT
.	TRBD1	17	TRBV19	TRBJ2-1	CASSPGQGVLRYNEQFF	TGTGCCAGTAGCCCGGGACAGGGGGTCCTCCGATACAATGAGCAGTTCTTC
.	TRBD1	17	TRBV7-9	TRBJ1-1	CASSPGTGGLGDTEAFF	TGTGCCAGCAGCCCTGGGACAGGGGGCTTGGGAGACACTGAAGCTTTCTTT
.	.	15	TRBV6-6	TRBJ1-2	CASSYSGAPSYGYTF	TGTGCCAGCAGTTACTCGGGGGCACCCTCCTATGGCTACACCTTC
.	.	15	TRBV11-3	TRBJ2-2	CASSLLSGNTGELFF	TGTGCCAGCAGCTTACTGTCAGGGAACACCGGGGAGCTGTTTTTT
.	.	18	TRBV25-1	TRBJ2-6	CASTGGGTKVSGANVLTF	TGTGCCAGCACTGGGGGGGGGACAAAAGTCTCTGGGGCCAACGTCCTGACTTTC
once	.	11	TRBV9	TRBJ2-1	CASSPGWEQFF	TGTGCCAGCAGCCCAGGTTGGGAGCAGTTCTTC
once	TRBD2	15	TRBV7-2	TRBJ2-3	CASSRTSGGGDTQYF	TGTGCCAGCAGCCGTACTAGCGGGGGAGGAGATACGCAGTATTTT
.	.	14	TRBV2	TRBJ2-7	CASKLDSNSYEQYF	TGTGCCAGCAAATTGGACTCTAACTCCTACGAGCAGTACTTC
.	TRBD2	15	TRBV6-1	TRBJ2-5	CASSELAGGPETQYF	TGTGCCAGCAGTGAACTAGCGGGGGGGCCTGAGACCCAGTACTTC
few	.	15	TRBV27	TRBJ1-6	CASSLVGTIIRALHF	TGTGCCAGCAGTTTAGTGGGTACCATAATTCGGGCCCTCCACTTT
.	TRBD1	15	TRBV5-1	TRBJ1-2	CASSLAGGLNYGYTF	TGCGCCAGCAGCTTGGCAGGGGGACTTAACTATGGCTACACCTTC
.	TRBD2	19	TRBV4-2	TRBJ2-1	CASSQSGGGALSSYNEQFF	TGTGCCAGCAGCCAAAGCGGCGGGGGGGCACTCAGCTCCTACAATGAGCAGTTCTTC
.	.	14	TRBV21-1	TRBJ2-7	CASSKQGAPYEQYF	TGTGCCAGCAGCAAACAGGGGGCTCCCTACGAGCAGTACTTC
.	.	15	TRBV6-1	TRBJ2-2	CASTGYRPNTGELFF	TGTGCCAGCACAGGGTACAGGCCAAACACCGGGGAGCTGTTTTTT
once	.	15	TRBV29-1	TRBJ2-7	CSVFFKQKAAYEQYF	TGCAGCGTTTTTTTCAAGCAGAAGGCGGCATACGAGCAGTACTTC
.	TRBD1	15	TRBV12-5	TRBJ2-3	CASGLGQGLWDTQYF	TGTGCTAGTGGCCTGGGACAGGGTCTTTGGGATACGCAGTATTTT
.	.	15	TRBV18	TRBJ2-2	CASSPKHGDTGELFF	TGTGCCAGCTCACCCAAGCACGGAGACACCGGGGAGCTGTTTTTT
.	TRBD1	18	TRBV9	TRBJ2-1	CASSVPRTGGSSYNEQFF	TGTGCCAGCAGCGTTCCTCGGACAGGGGGGAGCTCCTACAATGAGCAGTTCTTC
.	.	16	TRBV5-1	TRBJ1-2	CASSSTVAGPAYGYTF	TGCGCCAGCAGCTCGACCGTGGCAGGGCCGGCCTATGGCTACACCTTC
.	TRBD1	16	TRBV5-1	TRBJ1-4	CASSPGQGATNEKLFF	TGCGCCAGCAGCCCTGGACAGGGGGCAACTAATGAAAAACTGTTTTTT
.	TRBD1	15	TRBV25-1	TRBJ1-3	CASSQGQGAGNTIYF	TGTGCCAGCAGCCAAGGACAGGGGGCGGGAAACACCATATATTTT
.	.	14	TRBV4-2	TRBJ1-1	CASSLGHQNTEAFF	TGTGCCAGCAGCCTGGGACACCAGAACACTGAAGCTTTCTTT
few	TRBD1	16	TRBV5-4	TRBJ1-2	CASSPRDRGVGYGYTF	TGTGCCAGCAGCCCCCGGGACAGGGGGGTCGGCTATGGCTACACCTTC
.	.	16	TRBV11-3	TRBJ2-1	CASSSRPGGSYNEQFF	TGTGCCAGCAGCTCCCGCCCCGGGGGCTCCTACAATGAGCAGTTCTTC
few	.	14	TRBV19	TRBJ2-1	CASRADRPYNEQFF	TGTGCCAGTAGGGCCGACAGGCCCTACAATGAGCAGTTCTTC
.	.	13	TRBV18	TRBJ1-5	CASSPLPNQPQHF	TGTGCCAGCTCACCACTCCCAAATCAGCCCCAGCATTTT